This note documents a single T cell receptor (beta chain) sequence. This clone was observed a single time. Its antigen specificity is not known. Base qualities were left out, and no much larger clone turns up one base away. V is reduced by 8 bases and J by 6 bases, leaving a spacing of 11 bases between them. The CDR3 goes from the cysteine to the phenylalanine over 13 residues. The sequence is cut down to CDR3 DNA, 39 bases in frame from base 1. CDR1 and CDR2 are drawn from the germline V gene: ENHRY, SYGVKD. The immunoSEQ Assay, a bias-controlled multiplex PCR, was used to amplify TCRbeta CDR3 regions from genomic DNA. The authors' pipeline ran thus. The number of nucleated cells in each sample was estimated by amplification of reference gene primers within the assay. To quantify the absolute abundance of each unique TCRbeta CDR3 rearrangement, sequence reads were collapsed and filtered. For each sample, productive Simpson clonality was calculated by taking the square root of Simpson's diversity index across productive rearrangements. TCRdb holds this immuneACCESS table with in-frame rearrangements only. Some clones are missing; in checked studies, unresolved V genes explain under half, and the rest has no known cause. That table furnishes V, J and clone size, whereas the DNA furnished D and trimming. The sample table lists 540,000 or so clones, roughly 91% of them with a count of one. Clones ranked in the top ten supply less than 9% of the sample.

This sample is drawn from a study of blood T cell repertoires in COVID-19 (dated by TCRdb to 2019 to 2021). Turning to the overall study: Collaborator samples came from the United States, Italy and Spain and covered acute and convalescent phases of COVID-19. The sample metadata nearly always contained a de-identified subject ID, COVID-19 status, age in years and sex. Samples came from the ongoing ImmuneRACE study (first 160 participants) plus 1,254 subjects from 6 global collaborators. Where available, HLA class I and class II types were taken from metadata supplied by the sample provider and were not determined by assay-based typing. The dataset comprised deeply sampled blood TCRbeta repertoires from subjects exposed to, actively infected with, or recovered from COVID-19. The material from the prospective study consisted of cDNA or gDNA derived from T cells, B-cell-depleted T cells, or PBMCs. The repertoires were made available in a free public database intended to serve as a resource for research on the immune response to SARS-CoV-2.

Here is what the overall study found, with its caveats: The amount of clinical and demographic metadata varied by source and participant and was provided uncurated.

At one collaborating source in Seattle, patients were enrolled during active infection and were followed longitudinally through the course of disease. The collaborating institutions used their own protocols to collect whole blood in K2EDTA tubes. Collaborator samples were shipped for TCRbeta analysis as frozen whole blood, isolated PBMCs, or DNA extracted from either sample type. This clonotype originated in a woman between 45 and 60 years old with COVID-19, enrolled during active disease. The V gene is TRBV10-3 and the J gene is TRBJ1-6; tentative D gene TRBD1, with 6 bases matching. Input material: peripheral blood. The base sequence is TGTGCCATCTCTGGACAGCGTAATTCACCCCTCCACTTT. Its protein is CAISGQRNSPLHF.